The clone carrying this T cell receptor beta chain was picked up many times. Through MiXCR, TCRdb re-clonotyped the PCR reads. The sample consists of approximately 90,000 clones, approximately 9% of them appearing once. CDR1 is SGHTA and CDR2 is FQGNSA in the germline V gene. The CDR3 has 15 residues. The V end was cut by 5 bases, the J end by 5 bases, with 18 bases between. These data originate in a study of metastatic and nonmetastatic thyroid tumors. Thyroid surgery had not been preceded by any treatment in any patient. This clonotype was sampled from a female donor with papillary thyroid cancer or a benign thyroid nodule (not recorded which). Some clones in this sample may be carry-over from other donors' samples. Material for sequencing was blood. The chain couples TRBV7-2 to TRBJ2-5; tentatively, D is TRBD2 (7 bases). CDR3 nucleotides: TGTGCCAGCAGCGGTATGGGGGGGCGCGGTGAGACCCAGTACTTC. It encodes CASSGMGGRGETQYF.